This T cell receptor beta chain was sequenced during a study of T cell responses to AZD1222 COVID-19 vaccine. Trimming removed 6 bases at V and 9 bases at J, with 15 bases between. The CDR3 extends over 13 amino acids. CDR1 is MNHEY and CDR2 is SMNVEV in the germline V gene (reference sequence). Profiled with immunoSEQ multiplex PCR; TCRdb holds only in-frame clones, not every one. The table shows 240,000 or so clones, with over 90% occurring only once. The count of this clone is one. V usage is TRBV27 and J usage is TRBJ2-1, with a tentative D call TRBD2 (6 bases). The sequenced sample was peripheral blood, obtained on day 0 of AZD1222 vaccination. This sequence was found in an adult in good health. CDR3 nucleotide sequence: TGTGCCAGCAGGATCCTCGGGAGTCGTGAGCAGTTCTTC. It is translated as CASRILGSREQFF.